This TCR beta chain was observed in a study of T cells in Graves' hyperthyroidism and ophthalmopathy. It was RNA transcripts that yielded the amplified TCR beta CDR3 regions. First-round RT-PCR targeting the TCR CDR3 was performed with the HTBI primer set. TCRdb re-called the multiplex PCR reads through MiXCR, storing one row per CDR3 protein. The data contain 750,000 to 950,000 distinct CDR3 sequences, more than 30% of them singletons. The ends were cut back, 2 bases at V and 5 bases at J, with 15 bases in the middle. The CDR3 runs to 15 residues. Germline lookup yields CDR1 DFQATT and CDR2 SNEGSKA (reference sequence). This clonotype was observed a handful of times. Its specificity is not known. Findings and caveats of the study: Prediction of ophthalmopathy progression came a median roughly 6.6 months pre-onset.

Sequenced sample: blood. The chain uses TRBV20-1 and TRBJ1-4; TRBD1 is a possible D gene (6 bases). This receptor was identified in a man in his late teens or twenties with Graves' hyperthyroidism. CDR3 protein: CSARYTGSRNEKLFF. For the CDR3, the DNA is TGCAGTGCTAGATACACAGGGTCCCGGAATGAAAAACTGTTTTTT.